Reported below is one T cell receptor (beta chain). Germline trimming cut 6 bases from V and 7 bases from J; bases unmatched to any gene: 13. The CDR3 runs 16 residues. CDR1 is SNHLY and CDR2 is FYNNEI in the germline V gene. This sample is part of a study of T cell changes during pregnancy in multiple sclerosis. Profiling relied on immunoSEQ multiplex PCR, and the TCRdb table lists in-frame clones only, not all of them. Among just over 50,000 clones listed, about 90% were seen once. Sequences were derived from CD4+ T cells from peripheral blood mononuclear cells, sampled after pregnancy. The chain combines TRBV2 with TRBJ1-5; TRBD1 agrees at 9 bases. The origin of this receptor is a female donor with multiple sclerosis, enrolled in a pregnancy study. CDR3 DNA sequence: TGTGCCAGCAGGGGGGCCACAGGGGGCGGAGGCCAGCCCCAGCATTTT. Residues: CASRGATGGGGQPQHF.